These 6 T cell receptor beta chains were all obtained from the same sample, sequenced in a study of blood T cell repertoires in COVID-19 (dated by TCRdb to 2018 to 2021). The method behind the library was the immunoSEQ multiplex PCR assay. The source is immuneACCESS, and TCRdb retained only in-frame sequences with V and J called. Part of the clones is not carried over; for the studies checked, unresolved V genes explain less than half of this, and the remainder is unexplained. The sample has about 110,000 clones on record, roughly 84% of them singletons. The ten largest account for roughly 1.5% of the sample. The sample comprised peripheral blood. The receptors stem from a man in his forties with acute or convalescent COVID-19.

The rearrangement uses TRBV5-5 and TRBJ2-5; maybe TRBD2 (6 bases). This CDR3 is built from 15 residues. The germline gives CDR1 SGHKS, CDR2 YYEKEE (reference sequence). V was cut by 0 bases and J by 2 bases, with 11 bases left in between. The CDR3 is CASSLGLGGQETQYF. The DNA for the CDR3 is TGTGCCAGCAGCTTGGGGTTGGGGGGACAAGAGACCCAGTACTTC.

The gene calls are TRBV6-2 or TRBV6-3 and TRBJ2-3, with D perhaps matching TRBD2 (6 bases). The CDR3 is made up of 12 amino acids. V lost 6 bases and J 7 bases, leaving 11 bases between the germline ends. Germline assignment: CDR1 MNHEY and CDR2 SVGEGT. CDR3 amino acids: CASSAGLHTQYF. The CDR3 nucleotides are TGTGCCAGCAGCGCGGGACTCCATACGCAGTATTTT.

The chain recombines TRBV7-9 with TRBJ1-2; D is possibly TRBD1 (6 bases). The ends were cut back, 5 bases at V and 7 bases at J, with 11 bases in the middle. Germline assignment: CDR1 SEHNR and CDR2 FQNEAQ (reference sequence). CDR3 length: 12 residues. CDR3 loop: CASSTQGFGYTF. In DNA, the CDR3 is TGTGCCAGCAGCACACAGGGATTTGGCTACACCTTC.

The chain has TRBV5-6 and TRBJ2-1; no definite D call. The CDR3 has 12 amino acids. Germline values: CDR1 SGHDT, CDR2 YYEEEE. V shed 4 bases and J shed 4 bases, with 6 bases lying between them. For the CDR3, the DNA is TGTGCCAGCAGCCCCTTGTACAATGAGCAGTTCTTC. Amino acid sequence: CASSPLYNEQFF. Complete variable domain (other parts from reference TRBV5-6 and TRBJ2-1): DAGVTQSPTHLIKTRGQQVTLRCSPKSGHDTVSWYQQALGQGPQFIFQYYEEEERQRGNFPDRFSGHQFPNYSSELNVNALLLGDSALYLCASSPLYNEQFFGPGTRLTVL.

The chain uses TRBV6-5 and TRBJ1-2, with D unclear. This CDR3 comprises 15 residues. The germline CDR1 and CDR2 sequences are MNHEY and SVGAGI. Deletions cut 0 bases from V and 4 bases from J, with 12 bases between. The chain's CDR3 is CASSYSLYGVYGYTF. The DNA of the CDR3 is TGTGCCAGCAGTTACTCCCTATACGGGGTCTATGGCTACACCTTC.

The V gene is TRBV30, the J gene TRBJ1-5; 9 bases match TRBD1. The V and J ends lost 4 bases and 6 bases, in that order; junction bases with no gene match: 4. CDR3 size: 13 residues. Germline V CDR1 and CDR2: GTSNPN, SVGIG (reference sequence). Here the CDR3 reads CAWTRDRAQPQHF. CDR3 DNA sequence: TGTGCCTGGACCCGGGACAGGGCTCAGCCCCAGCATTTT.